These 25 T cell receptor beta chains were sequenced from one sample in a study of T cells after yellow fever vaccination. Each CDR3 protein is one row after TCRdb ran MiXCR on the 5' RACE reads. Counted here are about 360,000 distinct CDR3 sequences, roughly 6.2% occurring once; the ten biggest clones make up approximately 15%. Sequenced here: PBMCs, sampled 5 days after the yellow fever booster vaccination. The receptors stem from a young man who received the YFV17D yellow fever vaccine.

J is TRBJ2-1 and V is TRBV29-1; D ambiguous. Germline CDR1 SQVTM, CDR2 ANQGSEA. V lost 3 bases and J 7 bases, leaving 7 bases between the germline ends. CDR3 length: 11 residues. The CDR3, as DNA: TGCAGCGTTGAGGGCCGAAATGAGCAGTTCTTC. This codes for CSVEGRNEQFF.

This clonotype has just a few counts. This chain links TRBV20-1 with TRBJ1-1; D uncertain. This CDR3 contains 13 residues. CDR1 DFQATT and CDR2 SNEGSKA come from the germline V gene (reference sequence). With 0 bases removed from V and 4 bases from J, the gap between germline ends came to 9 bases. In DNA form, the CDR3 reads TGCAGTGCTAGAGATAAAAGGACCACTGAAGCTTTCTTT. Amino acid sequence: CSARDKRTTEAFF.

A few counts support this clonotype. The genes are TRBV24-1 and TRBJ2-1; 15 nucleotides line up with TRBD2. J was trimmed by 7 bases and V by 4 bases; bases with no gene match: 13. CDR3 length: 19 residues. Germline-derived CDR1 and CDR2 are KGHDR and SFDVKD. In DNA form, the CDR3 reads TGTGCCACCAGTGAACCGGGACTAGCGGGAGGAGTCGGTTGGAATGAGCAGTTCTTC. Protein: CATSEPGLAGGVGWNEQFF.

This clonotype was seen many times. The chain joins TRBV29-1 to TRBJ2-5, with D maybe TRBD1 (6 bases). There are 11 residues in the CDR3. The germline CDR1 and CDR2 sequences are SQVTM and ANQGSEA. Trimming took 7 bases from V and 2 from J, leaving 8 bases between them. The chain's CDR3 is CSAGVQETQYF. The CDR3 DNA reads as TGCAGCGCAGGGGTACAAGAGACCCAGTACTTC.

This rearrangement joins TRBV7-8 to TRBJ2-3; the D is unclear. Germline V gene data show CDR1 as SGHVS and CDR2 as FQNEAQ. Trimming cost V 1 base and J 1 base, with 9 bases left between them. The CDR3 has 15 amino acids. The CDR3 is CASSLGGSRTDTQYF. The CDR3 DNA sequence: TGTGCCAGCAGCTTAGGCGGCAGTCGCACAGATACGCAGTATTTT.

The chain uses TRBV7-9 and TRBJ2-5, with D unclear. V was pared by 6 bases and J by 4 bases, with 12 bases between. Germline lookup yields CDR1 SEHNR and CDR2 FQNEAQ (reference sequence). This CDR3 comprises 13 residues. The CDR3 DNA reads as TGTGCCAGCAGGGATCAGTTTAGAGAGACCCAGTACTTC. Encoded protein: CASRDQFRETQYF.

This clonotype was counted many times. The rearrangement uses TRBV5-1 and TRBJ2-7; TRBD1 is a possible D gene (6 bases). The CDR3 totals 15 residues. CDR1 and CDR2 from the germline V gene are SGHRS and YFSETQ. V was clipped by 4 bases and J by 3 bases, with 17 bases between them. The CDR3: CASSGHDRNLYEQYF. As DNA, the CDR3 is TGCGCCAGCAGCGGGCACGACAGGAATCTCTACGAGCAGTACTTC. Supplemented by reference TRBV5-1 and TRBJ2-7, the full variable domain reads KAGVTQTPRYLIKTRGQQVTLSCSPISGHRSVSWYQQTPGQGLQFLFEYFSETQRNKGNFPGRFSGRQFSNSRSEMNVSTLELGDSALYLCASSGHDRNLYEQYFGPGTRLTVT.

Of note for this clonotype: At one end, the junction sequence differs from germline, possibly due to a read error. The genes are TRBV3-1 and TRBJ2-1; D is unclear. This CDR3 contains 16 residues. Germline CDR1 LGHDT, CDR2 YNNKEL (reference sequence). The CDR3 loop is CANSQDLLVSYNEQFF. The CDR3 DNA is TGTGCCAACAGCCAAGATCTTCTCGTCTCCTACAATGAGCAGTTCTTC.

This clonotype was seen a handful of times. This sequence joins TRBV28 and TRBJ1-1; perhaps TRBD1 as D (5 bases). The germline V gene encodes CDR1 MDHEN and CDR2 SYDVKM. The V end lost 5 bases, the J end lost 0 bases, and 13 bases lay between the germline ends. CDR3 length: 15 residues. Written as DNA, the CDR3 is TGTGCCAGCAGTGATGACAGACCCATGAACACTGAAGCTTTCTTT. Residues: CASSDDRPMNTEAFF.

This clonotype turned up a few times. The CDR3 reads CASSLVFTETQYF. The CDR3 DNA follows: TGCGCCAGCAGCTTGGTCTTTACAGAGACCCAGTACTTC. V is TRBV5-1 and J is TRBJ2-5; no reliable D call. Germline V gene sequence: CDR1 SGHRS, CDR2 YFSETQ. The CDR3 covers 13 residues. V lost 0 bases and J 4 bases, leaving 7 bases between the germline ends.

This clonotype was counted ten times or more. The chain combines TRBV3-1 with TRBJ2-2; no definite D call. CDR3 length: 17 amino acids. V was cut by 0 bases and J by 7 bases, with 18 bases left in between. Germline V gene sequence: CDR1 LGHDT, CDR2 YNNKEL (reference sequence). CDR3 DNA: TGTGCCAGCAGCCAAGAACTCCTCGGGCACCGTGGCGGGGAGCTGTTTTTT. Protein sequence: CASSQELLGHRGGELFF. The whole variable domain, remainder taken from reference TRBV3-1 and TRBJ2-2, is DTAVSQTPKYLVTQMGNDKSIKCEQNLGHDTMYWYKQDSKKFLKIMFSYNNKELIINETVPNRFSPKSPDKAHLNLHINSLELGDSAVYFCASSQELLGHRGGELFFGEGSRLTVL.

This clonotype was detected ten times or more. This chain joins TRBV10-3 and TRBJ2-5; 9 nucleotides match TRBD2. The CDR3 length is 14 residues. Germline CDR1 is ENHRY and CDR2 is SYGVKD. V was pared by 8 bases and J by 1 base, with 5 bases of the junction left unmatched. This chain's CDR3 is CAISTSGTQETQYF. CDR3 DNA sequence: TGTGCCATCTCGACTAGCGGTACCCAAGAGACCCAGTACTTC.

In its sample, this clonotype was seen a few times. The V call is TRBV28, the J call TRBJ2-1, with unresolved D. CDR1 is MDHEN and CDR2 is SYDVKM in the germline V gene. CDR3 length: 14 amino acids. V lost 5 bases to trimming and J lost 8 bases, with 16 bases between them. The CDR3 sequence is CASSPRPGWDEQFF. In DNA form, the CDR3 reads TGTGCCAGCAGTCCGCGGCCCGGGTGGGATGAGCAGTTCTTC.

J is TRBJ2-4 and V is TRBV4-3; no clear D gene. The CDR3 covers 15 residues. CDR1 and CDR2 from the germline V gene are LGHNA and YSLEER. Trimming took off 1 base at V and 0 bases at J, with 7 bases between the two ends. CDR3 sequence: CASSQGLLAKNIQYF. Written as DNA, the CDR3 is TGCGCCAGCAGCCAAGGTCTATTAGCCAAAAACATTCAGTACTTC.

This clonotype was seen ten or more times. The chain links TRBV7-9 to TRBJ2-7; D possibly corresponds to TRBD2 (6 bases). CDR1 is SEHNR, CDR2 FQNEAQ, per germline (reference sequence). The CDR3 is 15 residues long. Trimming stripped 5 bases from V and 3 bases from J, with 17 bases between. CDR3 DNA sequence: TGTGCCAGCAGCCATCAGACGGGGAGGCACTACGAGCAGTACTTC. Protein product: CASSHQTGRHYEQYF.

The CDR3 sequence is CSATGGGTGVKNIQYF. CDR3 DNA: TGCAGTGCAACAGGTGGTGGGACTGGGGTCAAAAACATTCAGTACTTC. The genes are TRBV20-1 and TRBJ2-4; possibly TRBD2 for D (6 bases). Germline-derived CDR1 and CDR2 are DFQATT and SNEGSKA (reference sequence). This CDR3 is 16 amino acids long. V lost 6 bases and J lost 3, with 21 bases in between.

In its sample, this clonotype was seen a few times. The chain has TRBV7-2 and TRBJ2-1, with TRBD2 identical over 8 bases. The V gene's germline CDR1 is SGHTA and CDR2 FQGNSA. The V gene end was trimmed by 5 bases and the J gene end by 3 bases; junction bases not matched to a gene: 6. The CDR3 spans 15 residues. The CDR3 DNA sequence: TGTGCCAGCAGCCTTAGCGGGATGGGCTACAATGAGCAGTTCTTC. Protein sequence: CASSLSGMGYNEQFF.

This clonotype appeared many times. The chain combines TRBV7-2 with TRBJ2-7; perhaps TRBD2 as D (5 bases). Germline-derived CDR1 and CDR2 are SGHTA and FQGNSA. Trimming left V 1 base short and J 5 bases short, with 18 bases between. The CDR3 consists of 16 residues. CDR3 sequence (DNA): TGTGCCAGCAGCTTAGGGGGATCCGGGAAGGGCAACGAGCAGTACTTC. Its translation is CASSLGGSGKGNEQYF.

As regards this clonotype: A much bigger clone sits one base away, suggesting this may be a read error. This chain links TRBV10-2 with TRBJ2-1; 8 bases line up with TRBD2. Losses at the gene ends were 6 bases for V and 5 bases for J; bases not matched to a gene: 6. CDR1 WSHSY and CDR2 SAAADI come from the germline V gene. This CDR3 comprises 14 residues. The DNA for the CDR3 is TGCGCCAGCAGACGGGAGGGCCCCGACAATGAGCAGTTCTTC. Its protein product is CASRREGPDNEQFF.

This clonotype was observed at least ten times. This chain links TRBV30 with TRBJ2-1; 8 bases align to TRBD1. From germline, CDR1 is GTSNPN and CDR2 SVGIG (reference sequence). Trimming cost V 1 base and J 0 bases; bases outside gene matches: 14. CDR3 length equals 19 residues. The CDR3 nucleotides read TGTGCCTGGAGTGAACCCGATCTAGACAGGGGACCCTCCTACAATGAGCAGTTCTTC. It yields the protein CAWSEPDLDRGPSYNEQFF.

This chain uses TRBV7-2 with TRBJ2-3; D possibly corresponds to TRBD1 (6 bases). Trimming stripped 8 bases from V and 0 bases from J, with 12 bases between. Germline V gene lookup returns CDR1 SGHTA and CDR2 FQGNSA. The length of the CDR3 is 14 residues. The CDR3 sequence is CASRRTASTDTQYF. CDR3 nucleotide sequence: TGTGCCAGCCGCCGGACAGCTAGCACAGATACGCAGTATTTT.

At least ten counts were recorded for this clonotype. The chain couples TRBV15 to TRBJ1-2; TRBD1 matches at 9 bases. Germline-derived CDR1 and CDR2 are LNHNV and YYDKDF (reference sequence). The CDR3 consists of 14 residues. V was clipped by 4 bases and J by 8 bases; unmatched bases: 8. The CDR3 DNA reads TGTGCCACCAGCAAGCAGACAGGGGGGATCGGCTACACCTTC. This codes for CATSKQTGGIGYTF.

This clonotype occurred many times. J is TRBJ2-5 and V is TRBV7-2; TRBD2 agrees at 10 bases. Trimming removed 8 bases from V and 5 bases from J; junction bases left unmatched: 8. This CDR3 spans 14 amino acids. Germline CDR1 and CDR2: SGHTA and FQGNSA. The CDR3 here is CASARASGSETQYF. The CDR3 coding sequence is TGTGCCAGCGCTCGGGCTAGCGGGAGTGAGACCCAGTACTTC.

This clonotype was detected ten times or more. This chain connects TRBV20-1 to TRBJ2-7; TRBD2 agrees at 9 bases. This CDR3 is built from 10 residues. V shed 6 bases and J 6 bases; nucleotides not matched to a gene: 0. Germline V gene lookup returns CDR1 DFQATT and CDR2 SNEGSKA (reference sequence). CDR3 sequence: CSAGLAEQYF. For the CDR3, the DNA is TGCAGTGCGGGACTAGCCGAGCAGTACTTC.

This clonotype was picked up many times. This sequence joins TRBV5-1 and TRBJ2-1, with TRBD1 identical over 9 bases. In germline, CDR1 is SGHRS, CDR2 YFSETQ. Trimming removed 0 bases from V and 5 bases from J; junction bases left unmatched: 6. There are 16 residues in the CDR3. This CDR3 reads CASSLGGTGPNNEQFF. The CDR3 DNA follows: TGCGCCAGCAGCTTGGGAGGGACAGGGCCGAACAATGAGCAGTTCTTC. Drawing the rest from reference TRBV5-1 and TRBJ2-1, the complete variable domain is KAGVTQTPRYLIKTRGQQVTLSCSPISGHRSVSWYQQTPGQGLQFLFEYFSETQRNKGNFPGRFSGRQFSNSRSEMNVSTLELGDSALYLCASSLGGTGPNNEQFFGPGTRLTVL.